The present T cell receptor beta chain was sequenced within a study of blood T cell repertoires in COVID-19 (dated by TCRdb to between 2020 and 2021). Turning to the overall study: Samples from collaborators originated in the United States, Italy and Spain and spanned both the acute and convalescent phases of COVID-19. A freely available public database, intended as a resource for researchers studying the immune response to SARS-CoV-2, is where the repertoires were released. Where available, HLA class I and class II types were obtained from metadata supplied by the sample provider rather than from assay-based typing. Samples were obtained from the ongoing ImmuneRACE study (first 160 participants) and from over 1,000 subjects provided by 6 global collaborators. The sample metadata nearly always contained a de-identified subject ID, COVID-19 status, age in years and sex. The dataset comprised deeply sampled blood TCRbeta repertoires from subjects exposed to, actively infected with, or recovered from COVID-19. The material from the prospective study consisted of cDNA or gDNA derived from T cells, B-cell-depleted T cells, or PBMCs.

Comments on this clone: It lacks a known antigen. No base quality information exists; no much larger clone differs at one position.

The collaborating institutions used their own protocols to collect whole blood in K2EDTA tubes. For TCRbeta analysis, collaborators shipped samples as frozen whole blood, isolated PBMCs, or DNA extracted from either of those sample types. Taken from the germline V gene, the CDR1 and CDR2 loops are KGHSH and LQKENI. The CDR3 covers 16 residues, taking in both the cysteine and the phenylalanine. The only DNA kept is the CDR3, 48 bases in frame from the first base. V sheds 2 bases and J sheds 0 bases, leaving 11 bases between their ends. TCRbeta CDR3 regions were amplified from genomic DNA by means of the immunoSEQ Assay, a bias-controlled multiplex PCR. The authors' analysis ran thus. Within the assay, amplification of reference gene primers was used to estimate how many nucleated cells each sample contained. To quantify the absolute abundance of each unique TCRbeta CDR3 rearrangement, sequence reads were collapsed and filtered. For each sample, productive Simpson clonality was calculated as the square root of Simpson's diversity index over productive rearrangements. Not all clones reach the TCRdb copy of this immuneACCESS table, which keeps in-frame sequences only. Checked studies attribute under half of the gap to unresolved V genes and leave the rest unexplained. V and J calls and clone size come straight from that table; D and trimming were deduced from the DNA. Within this sample are over 65,000 clones, with around 90% of them counted one time only. The ten largest account for 6.9% of the sample.

The full study reports these points: The quantity of clinical and demographic metadata differed by source and by participant and was supplied without curation.

The source material was peripheral blood. The chain is assembled from TRBV18 and TRBJ1-3, with TRBD1 tentatively as D gene (5 bases match). The receptor was derived from a human donor in a cohort sampled during active COVID-19. The nucleotides are TGTGCCAGCTCACCAACAGGACGGACCTCTGGAAACACCATATATTTT. It translates to CASSPTGRTSGNTIYF.